Given below is one T cell receptor (beta chain) in context. There is no known antigen for this receptor. The sample holds no much larger clone one base away, and base qualities are not on file. The data stem from a study of T cell responses to AZD1222 COVID-19 vaccine (dated by TCRdb to about 2021). At the level of the whole study: AZD1222 recipients with second doses at about 4 weeks or about 12 weeks were pooled, because spike-specific TCR depth and breadth did not differ between schedules. A total of over 230 trial participants underwent TCR sequencing, of whom 207 had received two doses of AZD1222 and around 26 had received two doses of the MenACWY control vaccine. Enrollment into the trials was organized by age into subgroups of 18-55, 56-69 and 70-plus years, and those subgroups contained roughly 150, 30 and 60 TCR-sequenced participants, respectively.

The CDR3 regions of human TCRbeta chains were analyzed by immunosequencing. Concerning the study's data processing: Repertoire TCRs were checked for matches against a reference library of SARS-CoV-2-specific TCRs that had been generated using the MIRA antigen-specificity platform. Breadth was defined as the fraction of unique TCRs that were SARS-CoV-2-associated. Depth was defined as the fraction of total T cells that were SARS-CoV-2-associated. Using the MIRA data, each spike-specific TCR was mapped to the spike region that the TCR reacts to and placed in a CD4 or CD8 class. Log10-transformed breadth and depth values were compared by one-way ANOVA with Sidak's multiple comparisons tests. Not all clones reach the TCRdb copy of this immuneACCESS table, which keeps in-frame sequences only. Checked studies attribute under half of the gap to unresolved V genes and leave the rest unexplained. From that table come the V and J calls and clone size; the DNA was used to work out D and trimming. The sample yields around 100,000 clones; around 94% were counted once. The ten largest clones represent 2.2% of the sample.

The germline V gene (reference sequence) supplies CDR1 SGHAT and CDR2 FQDESV. After removal of 1 base from V and 7 bases from J, the junction retains 2 bases not matched to a gene. From the cysteine up to the phenylalanine, the CDR3 has a length of 14 residues. Only the CDR3 region is kept as DNA, spanning 42 bases read in frame from base 1. General findings and caveats noted by the study authors: Spike-specific TCR breadth and depth rose significantly after two AZD1222 doses compared with day 0 and with MenACWY recipients. Because no day 14 peak-response samples were available, the repertoires could be characterized only after the peak T cell response. CD4 TCRs associated with the vaccine covered the entire spike protein, and the dominant responses were in regions 160-218 and 743-854. Participants were mostly white British, with more females than males. The authors suggested clonal diversity may have been underestimated. Conclusions about previously exposed vaccinees were limited because only six AZD1222 recipients were SARS-CoV-2 seropositive at baseline. Reportedly, almost half of the unique spike-specific TCRs recognized epitopes lying outside the regions that are mutated in the B.1.351 and B.1.1.7 variants. The 56-69-year group was small, and its depth increase did not reach significance, likely because of low power.

This sample's time point label indicates: baseline before first vaccination. Vaccinee samples came from UK trials COV001 and COV002, including a single-blind randomized controlled phase 2/3 trial of AZD1222 (ChAdOx1 nCoV-19) in healthy adults. For TCRbeta chain sequencing, PBMC samples were collected from trial participants at day 0 and at day 28 after the second dose. The receptor's source is an adult in good health. The sequence joins TRBV11-1 to TRBJ2-1; the junction holds 9 bases that match TRBD2. Material: peripheral blood, obtained on day 0 of AZD1222 vaccination. The nucleotide sequence reads TGTGCCAGCAGCTTAGAACTAGCGGGTAATGAGCAGTTCTTC. It codes for CASSLELAGNEQFF.